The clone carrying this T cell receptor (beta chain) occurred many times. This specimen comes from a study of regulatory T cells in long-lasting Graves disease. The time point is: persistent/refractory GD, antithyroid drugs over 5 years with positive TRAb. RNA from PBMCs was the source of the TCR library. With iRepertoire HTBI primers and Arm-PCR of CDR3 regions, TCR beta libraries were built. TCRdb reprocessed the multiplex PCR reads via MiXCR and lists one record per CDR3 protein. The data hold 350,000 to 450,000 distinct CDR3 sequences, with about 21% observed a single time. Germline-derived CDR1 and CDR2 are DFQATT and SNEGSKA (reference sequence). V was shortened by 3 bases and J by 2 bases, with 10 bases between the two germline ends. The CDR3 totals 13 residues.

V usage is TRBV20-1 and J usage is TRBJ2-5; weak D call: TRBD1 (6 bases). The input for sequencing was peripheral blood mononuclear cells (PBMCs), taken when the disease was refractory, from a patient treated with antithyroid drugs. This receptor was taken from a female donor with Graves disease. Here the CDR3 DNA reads TGCAGTGCTAGCCGGACAGTTCAAGAGACCCAGTACTTC. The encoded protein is CSASRTVQETQYF.